Sequencing of this T cell receptor beta chain was carried out in a study of vaccination and CD4 T cells after COVID-19. The study sequenced cultured CD4+ T cell DNA using the Oncomine TCR Beta short-read assay. TCRdb processed the PCR reads anew with MiXCR; each CDR3 protein has one entry. The sample carries under 20,000 distinct CDR3 sequences, roughly 23% recorded once. The CDR3 runs to 16 residues. The germline V and J ends were trimmed by 2 bases and 0 bases, with 13 bases remaining between them. CDR1 is MNHEY and CDR2 is SVGAGI in the germline V gene. For this clonotype: As yet, its antigen is unknown.

Treatment in this sample: roughly ten-day PBMC culture with coronavirus spike peptide pools or control peptides (ViraFEST assay). This clonotype originated in a human donor with COVID-19. This chain links TRBV6-5 with TRBJ1-2; D unclear. The sample consisted of cultured CD4+ T cells from blood. As DNA, the CDR3 is TGTGCCAGCAGTTACGTAGGGATGCGAGCTAACTATGGCTACACCTTC. The encoded protein is CASSYVGMRANYGYTF.